A selection of T cell receptor beta chains follows, all from one sample in a study of T cells in Graves' hyperthyroidism and ophthalmopathy. TCRdb passed the multiplex PCR reads through MiXCR, listing each CDR3 protein once. The sample comprises over 300,000 distinct CDR3 sequences, roughly 15% of which are singletons, and roughly 35% rests with the top ten. The sequenced sample consisted of blood. The receptors were gathered from a woman in her thirties or forties with Graves' ophthalmopathy. Each CDR3 is given with its conserved first and last residue. Fields, in order: D gene, J gene, clone size, V gene, CDR3 length, CDR3 protein, CDR3 DNA. D genes are given only for firm matches. Clone size is not always given. Where it is, it says once, few, many or a class for expanded clones.

D gene: -; J gene: TRBJ2-7; clone size: many; V gene: TRBV11-1; CDR3 length: 14; CDR3 protein: CASSLGGMSYEQYF; CDR3 DNA: TGTGCCAGCAGCTTAGGGGGTATGAGCTACGAGCAGTACTTC
D gene: TRBD1; J gene: TRBJ2-7; clone size: -; V gene: TRBV24-1; CDR3 length: 17; CDR3 protein: CATSGPPTGRHTYEQYF; CDR3 DNA: TGTGCCACCAGTGGCCCCCCGACAGGGCGACATACCTACGAGCAGTACTTC
D gene: -; J gene: TRBJ1-5; clone size: -; V gene: TRBV7-2; CDR3 length: 15; CDR3 protein: CASSWGRNSNQPQHF; CDR3 DNA: TGTGCCAGCAGCTGGGGGAGGAATAGCAATCAGCCCCAGCATTTT
D gene: -; J gene: TRBJ2-7; clone size: many; V gene: TRBV28; CDR3 length: 11; CDR3 protein: CASGGESEQYF; CDR3 DNA: TGTGCCAGTGGGGGTGAGAGCGAGCAGTACTTC
D gene: TRBD1; J gene: TRBJ1-4; clone size: -; V gene: TRBV20-1; CDR3 length: 14; CDR3 protein: CSARDRTGSEKLFF; CDR3 DNA: TGCAGTGCTAGAGATCGGACAGGTTCTGAAAAACTGTTTTTT
D gene: -; J gene: TRBJ2-1; clone size: -; V gene: TRBV9; CDR3 length: 16; CDR3 protein: CASSVDSGLSYNEQFF; CDR3 DNA: TGTGCCAGCAGCGTAGATAGCGGCCTTTCCTACAATGAGCAGTTCTTC
D gene: -; J gene: TRBJ2-3; clone size: -; V gene: TRBV5-1; CDR3 length: 14; CDR3 protein: CASQGSTSTDTQYF; CDR3 DNA: TGCGCCAGCCAGGGGTCGACTAGCACAGATACGCAGTATTTT
D gene: -; J gene: TRBJ2-1; clone size: many; V gene: TRBV2; CDR3 length: 13; CDR3 protein: CASSDDSYNEQFF; CDR3 DNA: TGTGCCAGCAGTGACGACAGCTACAATGAGCAGTTCTTC
D gene: TRBD1; J gene: TRBJ2-5; clone size: many; V gene: TRBV7-6; CDR3 length: 15; CDR3 protein: CASSDWGQVMETQYF; CDR3 DNA: TGTGCCAGCAGCGATTGGGGACAGGTCATGGAGACCCAGTACTTC
D gene: -; J gene: TRBJ2-1; clone size: many; V gene: TRBV27; CDR3 length: 13; CDR3 protein: CASSKRDYNEQFF; CDR3 DNA: TGTGCCAGCAGTAAGAGGGACTACAATGAGCAGTTCTTC
D gene: -; J gene: TRBJ1-5; clone size: many; V gene: TRBV27; CDR3 length: 15; CDR3 protein: CASSLRGYSNQPQHF; CDR3 DNA: TGTGCCAGCAGTTTGCGGGGTTATAGCAATCAGCCCCAGCATTTT
D gene: TRBD1; J gene: TRBJ2-3; clone size: many; V gene: TRBV7-8; CDR3 length: 14; CDR3 protein: CASSVNRGSDTQYF; CDR3 DNA: TGTGCCAGCAGCGTAAACAGGGGTTCGGATACGCAGTATTTT
D gene: -; J gene: TRBJ1-5; clone size: -; V gene: TRBV19; CDR3 length: 14; CDR3 protein: CASSPTVNHQPQHF; CDR3 DNA: TGTGCCAGCAGCCCGACAGTTAACCATCAGCCCCAGCATTTT
D gene: -; J gene: TRBJ1-1; clone size: many; V gene: TRBV2; CDR3 length: 13; CDR3 protein: CANWEGSNTEAFF; CDR3 DNA: TGTGCCAACTGGGAAGGTTCGAACACTGAAGCTTTCTTT
D gene: TRBD1; J gene: TRBJ1-1; clone size: many; V gene: TRBV18; CDR3 length: 14; CDR3 protein: CASSLPDRGTEAFF; CDR3 DNA: TGTGCCAGCTCACTTCCCGACAGGGGCACTGAAGCTTTCTTT
D gene: -; J gene: TRBJ1-1; clone size: -; V gene: TRBV9; CDR3 length: 14; CDR3 protein: CASSVAPDLTEAFF; CDR3 DNA: TGTGCCAGCAGCGTTGCCCCCGACCTCACTGAAGCTTTCTTT
D gene: TRBD1; J gene: TRBJ2-7; clone size: few; V gene: TRBV7-8; CDR3 length: 14; CDR3 protein: CASSWGTGDREQYF; CDR3 DNA: TGTGCCAGCAGCTGGGGGACAGGGGATCGCGAGCAGTACTTC
D gene: -; J gene: TRBJ1-1; clone size: many; V gene: TRBV7-9; CDR3 length: 13; CDR3 protein: CASSLGGVSEAFF; CDR3 DNA: TGTGCCAGCAGCTTAGGAGGGGTCTCTGAAGCTTTCTTT
D gene: -; J gene: TRBJ2-1; clone size: -; V gene: TRBV19; CDR3 length: 14; CDR3 protein: CASSIGRAEGEQFF; CDR3 DNA: TGTGCCAGTAGTATCGGACGGGCCGAAGGGGAGCAGTTCTTC
D gene: TRBD1; J gene: TRBJ1-5; clone size: many; V gene: TRBV6-1; CDR3 length: 15; CDR3 protein: CASSADRAPNQPQHF; CDR3 DNA: TGTGCCAGCAGTGCGGACAGGGCCCCAAATCAGCCCCAGCATTTT
D gene: -; J gene: TRBJ1-2; clone size: few; V gene: TRBV3-1; CDR3 length: 15; CDR3 protein: CASSQDLGTNYGYTF; CDR3 DNA: TGTGCCAGCAGCCAAGATCTAGGCACTAACTATGGCTACACCTTC
D gene: TRBD2; J gene: TRBJ2-7; clone size: many; V gene: TRBV27; CDR3 length: 13; CDR3 protein: CASSFGGGYEQYF; CDR3 DNA: TGTGCCAGCAGTTTCGGCGGGGGTTACGAGCAGTACTTC
D gene: -; J gene: TRBJ2-1; clone size: many; V gene: TRBV15; CDR3 length: 13; CDR3 protein: CATTYKQGHEQFF; CDR3 DNA: TGTGCCACCACATATAAGCAGGGTCATGAGCAGTTCTTC